These T cell receptor beta chains were read from a single sample in a study of OX40 agonist ivuxolimab in advanced cancers. The table came from immunoSEQ multiplex PCR; TCRdb's copy has only in-frame clones and leaves some out. The repertoire holds around 100,000 clones, with around nine tenths as singletons. The sequences come from CD4+ or CD8+ T cells sorted from blood, collected in a trial of the OX40 agonist ivuxolimab. The receptors here all came from an adult with an advanced solid tumor such as melanoma, head and neck, liver or kidney cancer. Each CDR3 is given without its conserved first and last residue. Fields, in order: V gene, J gene, clone size, CDR3 protein. A row's size may be missing; if present it is once, few, many or a size class.

TRBV5-1	TRBJ2-3	.	ASTRTASEDTQY
TRBV27	TRBJ1-6	.	ASSLIRDNSPLH
TRBV7-3	TRBJ2-6	.	ASSPKGDTYSGANVLT
TRBV28	TRBJ2-3	.	ASSLIAGGGRDTQY
TRBV4-3	TRBJ2-1	.	ASSTLAGARNEQF
TRBV6-5	TRBJ2-2	few	ASRREATGELF
TRBV5-6	TRBJ1-2	once	ASSWGTFPNYGYT
TRBV7-9	TRBJ2-7	.	ASSLLGDRLEQY
TRBV29-1	TRBJ2-1	once	SVELPGGPSYNEQF
TRBV4-3	TRBJ1-1	.	ASSQDYGMNTEAF
TRBV7-2	TRBJ2-3	.	ASSRWIKDTQY
TRBV18	TRBJ1-1	.	ASSPQVQGGNTEAF
TRBV27	TRBJ1-2	.	ASRLTGSYGYT
TRBV5-1	TRBJ2-7	.	ASSLGGSAANYEQY
TRBV19	TRBJ1-2	once	ATRRDRDGYGYT
TRBV5-1	TRBJ2-5	.	ASRGLAGRQETQY
TRBV15	TRBJ2-3	.	ATREAVDTDTQY
TRBV7-9	TRBJ1-3	.	ASSRRTGGLGGNTIY
TRBV7-9	TRBJ2-5	.	ASSFLAGGSRETQY
TRBV9	TRBJ2-2	once	ASSVAPNYPTGELF
TRBV7-3	TRBJ2-5	few	ASSLGTKETQY
TRBV9	TRBJ1-6	.	ASSERQNNSPLH
TRBV7-2	TRBJ2-3	.	ASRVTETLSTDTQY
TRBV4-2	TRBJ2-2	.	ASSQLSGTANTGELF
TRBV6-5	TRBJ1-3	.	ATLSAGNTIY
TRBV11-2	TRBJ2-7	.	ASSLAGLASYEQY
TRBV18	TRBJ2-7	.	ASSPQGGGPPYEQY
TRBV7-5	TRBJ2-3	once	ARSFLLSRTESCADTQY
TRBV18	TRBJ1-5	.	ASSPDGTNNQPQH
TRBV5-4	TRBJ2-1	once	ASSLAGGTREQF
TRBV20-1	TRBJ2-5	once	SARPQETQY